This T cell receptor (beta chain) was documented in a study of Ad26.COV2.S vaccination and SARS-CoV-2 variants. Findings and limits, study-wide: Vaccine and placebo recipients had similar non-spike TCR breadth. The TCR-based breadth and depth measures might underestimate overall T cell responses. Recipients given vaccine exceeded placebo recipients in spike-specific TCR breadth. Reported post-vaccination CD8+ and CD4+ T cell responses to spike showed substantial breadth.

Clones were read by immunoSEQ multiplex PCR, and TCRdb kept only the in-frame ones, dropping some. The data contain 150,000 to 200,000 clones, approximately 90% of them singletons. The germline V gene has CDR1 SGHVS and CDR2 FQNEAQ. This CDR3 has 13 residues. The V end was cut by 3 bases, the J end by 4 bases, with 7 bases between. With respect to this clone: What it binds is unknown.

The source was peripheral blood, collected after recovery from COVID-19. The clonotype originates from a human donor who had recovered from COVID-19. The genes are TRBV7-8 and TRBJ1-5; D gene unclear. The CDR3 DNA reads TGTGCCAGCAGCTTGACCCTTAATCAGCCCCAGCATTTT. This encodes CASSLTLNQPQHF.